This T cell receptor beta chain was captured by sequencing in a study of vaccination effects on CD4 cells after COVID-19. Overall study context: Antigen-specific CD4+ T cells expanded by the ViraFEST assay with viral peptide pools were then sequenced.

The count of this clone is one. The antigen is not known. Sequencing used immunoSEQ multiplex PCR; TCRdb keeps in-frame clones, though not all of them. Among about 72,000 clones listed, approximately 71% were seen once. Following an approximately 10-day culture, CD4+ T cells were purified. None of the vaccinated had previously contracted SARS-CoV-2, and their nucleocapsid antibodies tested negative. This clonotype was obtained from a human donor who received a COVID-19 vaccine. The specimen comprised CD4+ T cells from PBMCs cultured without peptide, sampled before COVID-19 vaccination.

The CDR3 DNA is TGTGCCAGTAGTCTCTCCCCCGAGGGGGCCAACTATGGCTACACCTTC. It codes for CASSLSPEGANYGYTF. J is TRBJ1-2 and V is TRBV19, with 7 bases that match TRBD1. Looked up from germline, CDR1 is LNHDA and CDR2 is SQIVND (reference sequence). The CDR3 extends over 16 amino acids. The J segment lost 2 bases and the V segment lost 5 bases, leaving 11 bases of the junction unmatched.